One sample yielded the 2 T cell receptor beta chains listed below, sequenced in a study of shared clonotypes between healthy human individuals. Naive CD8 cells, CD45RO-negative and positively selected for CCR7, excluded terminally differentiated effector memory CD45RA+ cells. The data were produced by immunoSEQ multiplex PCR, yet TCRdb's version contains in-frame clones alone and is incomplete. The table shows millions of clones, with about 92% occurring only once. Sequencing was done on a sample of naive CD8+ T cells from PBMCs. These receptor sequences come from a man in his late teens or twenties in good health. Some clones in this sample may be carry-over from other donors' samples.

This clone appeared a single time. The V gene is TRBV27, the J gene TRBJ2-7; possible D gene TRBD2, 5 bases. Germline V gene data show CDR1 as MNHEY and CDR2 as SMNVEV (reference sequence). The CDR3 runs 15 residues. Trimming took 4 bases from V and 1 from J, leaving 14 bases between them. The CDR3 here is CASSSPRDMSYEQYF. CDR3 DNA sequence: TGTGCCAGCAGTTCGCCCCGGGATATGTCCTACGAGCAGTACTTC.

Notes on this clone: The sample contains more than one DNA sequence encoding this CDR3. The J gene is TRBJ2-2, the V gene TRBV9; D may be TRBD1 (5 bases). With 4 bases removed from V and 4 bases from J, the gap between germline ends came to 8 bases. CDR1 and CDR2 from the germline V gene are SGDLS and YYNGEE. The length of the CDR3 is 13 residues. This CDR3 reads CASSFRVTGELFF. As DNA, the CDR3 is TGTGCCAGCAGCTTCAGGGTCACCGGGGAGCTGTTTTTT.